This TCR beta chain was sequenced during a study of blood T cells in healthy people across ages. Study-level background: About one barcoded beta molecule per two T cells was the capture yield of template switching.

Then a second PCR, running about 6 to 11 cycles, was carried out with a sample-barcoded 5' primer and a J-beta primer mix. TCRdb itself ran the 5' RACE reads through MiXCR, one entry per CDR3 protein. The repertoire holds approximately 1.5 million distinct CDR3 sequences, with approximately 32% as singletons. The source is a woman aged 30 to 39 in good health. Sequenced material: blood.

The CDR3 sequence: CSARDPTGMDSNQPQHF. CDR3 bases: TGCAGTGCTAGAGACCCTACAGGGATGGATAGCAATCAGCCCCAGCATTTT. This chain connects TRBV20-1 to TRBJ1-5; a weak D match, TRBD1 (6 bases). V was trimmed by 0 bases and J by 0 bases, leaving 15 bases between them. Germline CDR1 DFQATT, CDR2 SNEGSKA (reference sequence). The CDR3 extends over 17 amino acids.